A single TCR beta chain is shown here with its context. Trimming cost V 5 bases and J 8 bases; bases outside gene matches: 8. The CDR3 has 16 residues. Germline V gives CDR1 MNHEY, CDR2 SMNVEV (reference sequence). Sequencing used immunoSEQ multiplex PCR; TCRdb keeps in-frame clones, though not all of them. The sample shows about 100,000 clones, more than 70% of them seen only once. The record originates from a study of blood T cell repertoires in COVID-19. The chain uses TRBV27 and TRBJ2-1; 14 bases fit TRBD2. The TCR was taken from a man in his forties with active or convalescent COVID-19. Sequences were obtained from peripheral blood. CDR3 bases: TGTGCCAGCAGTCCCTTGGGGACTAGCGGGAGATATGAGCAGTTCTTC. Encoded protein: CASSPLGTSGRYEQFF.